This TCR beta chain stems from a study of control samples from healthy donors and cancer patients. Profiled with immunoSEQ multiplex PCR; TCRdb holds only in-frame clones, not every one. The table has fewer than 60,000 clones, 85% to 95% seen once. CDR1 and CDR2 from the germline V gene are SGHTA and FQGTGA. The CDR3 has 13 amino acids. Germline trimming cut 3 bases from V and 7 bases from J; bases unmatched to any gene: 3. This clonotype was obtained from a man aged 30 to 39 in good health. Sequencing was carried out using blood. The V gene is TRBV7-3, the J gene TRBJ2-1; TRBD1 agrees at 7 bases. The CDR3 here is CASSLQGENEQFF. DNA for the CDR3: TGTGCCAGCAGCTTGCAGGGGGAGAATGAGCAGTTCTTC.